One sample yielded the 10 T cell receptor beta chains listed below, sequenced in a study of tumor-infiltrating lymphocytes in primary liver carcinoma. Extraction also yielded germline DNA, while blood RNA was obtained from unsorted whole blood. Total RNA amounting to 500 ng was the source from which TCR beta cDNA was made with a constant-region primer. Generation of the TCR beta libraries relied on three nested multiplex PCR rounds using slightly modified ARM-PCR. The two initial PCR rounds, roughly 9 cycles each, used TRBV1-TRBV30 forward and C-beta reverse primers. A single record per CDR3 protein comes from TCRdb applying MiXCR to the multiplex PCR reads. This sample carries 300,000 to 400,000 distinct CDR3 sequences, 65% of them seen once, and the ten largest clones take approximately 9.4%. The sample comprised peripheral blood. These receptors all come from a man aged 40-50 years with primary liver carcinoma and hepatitis B virus infection.

The table lists this clonotype with a few counts. The CDR3 is CASSGDMNTEAFF. The CDR3 nucleotides are TGCGCCAGCAGCGGGGATATGAACACTGAAGCTTTCTTT. V usage is TRBV5-1 and J usage is TRBJ1-1; D uncertain. With 4 bases removed from V and 0 bases from J, the gap between germline ends came to 7 bases. CDR3 length: 13 amino acids. Germline CDR1 SGHRS, CDR2 YFSETQ.

This clonotype turned up a few times. This chain uses TRBV10-3 with TRBJ2-3; a possible D gene is TRBD2 (5 bases). The germline V gene encodes CDR1 ENHRY and CDR2 SYGVKD. The CDR3 runs to 14 residues. V shed 10 bases and J shed 1 base, with 15 bases lying between them. The CDR3, as DNA: TGTGCCAGCAGGACGGTCGGGGGCACAGATACGCAGTATTTT. It yields the protein CASRTVGGTDTQYF.

Concerning this clonotype: At one boundary the junction diverges from the germline segment, which might be a read error. The CDR3 is CACSVGYNEQFF. CDR3 nucleotide sequence: TGTGCCTGCAGTGTGGGTTACAATGAGCAGTTCTTC. The rearrangement joins TRBV6-1 to TRBJ2-1; no firm D call. From germline, CDR1 is MNHNS and CDR2 SASEGT. The CDR3 spans 12 residues.

In its sample, this clonotype was seen once. A much more abundant neighbour one base away suggests this may be a read error. The V gene is TRBV6-1, the J gene TRBJ2-1; no firm D call. This CDR3 contains 12 residues. The germline gives CDR1 MNHNS, CDR2 SASEGT. CDR3 loop: CASSVGPNELFF. The DNA for the CDR3 is TGTGCCAGCAGTGTCGGTCCCAATGAGCTGTTCTTC.

The chain carries TRBV4-1 and TRBJ1-2; 11 bases align to TRBD1. Germline V gene data show CDR1 as MGHRA and CDR2 as YSYEKL. The trim removed 0 bases at V and 9 bases at J, leaving 9 bases unmatched. CDR3 size: 16 residues. The CDR3 region has the DNA TGCGCCAGCAGCCAAGAAAGCGGACAGGGGGCGCGTAGCTACACCTTC. This codes for CASSQESGQGARSYTF.

As concerns this clonotype: A much larger clone lies one base from this, so it may be a read error. Here the CDR3 DNA reads TGTGCCAGCAGTCCCAGCGCAGCTCGCGAGCTGTTTTTT. Protein sequence: CASSPSAARELFF. The chain couples TRBV6-2 or TRBV6-3 to TRBJ2-2; D remains ambiguous. Trimming pared 5 bases from V and 11 bases from J, leaving 15 bases between. Germline V gene sequence: CDR1 MNHEY, CDR2 SVGEGT. This CDR3 is built from 13 residues.

CDR3 nucleotides: TGTGCCATCAGTGACCCAGGACACGTGGGGGGTCTGGAGCAGTACTTC. It translates to CAISDPGHVGGLEQYF. The chain combines TRBV10-3 with TRBJ2-7, with D perhaps TRBD2 (6 bases). Germline V lookup: CDR1 ENHRY, CDR2 SYGVKD. V shed 3 bases and J shed 7 bases, with 22 bases lying between them. The CDR3 contains 16 residues.

As regards this clonotype: An end of the junction differs from the germline gene, which may be a read error. J is TRBJ2-2 and V is TRBV11-2, with D hard to call. Germline V gene lookup returns CDR1 SGHAT and CDR2 FQNNGV. The CDR3 is 13 residues long. The CDR3 protein is CASNSVNTEELFF. The CDR3 DNA follows: TGTGCCAGCAACTCCGTTAACACCGAGGAGCTGTTTTTT.

Note on this clonotype: A read error may be the cause here, since a much bigger clone is one base away. The chain couples TRBV6-6 to TRBJ1-1; perhaps TRBD1 as D (5 bases). CDR3 length: 15 amino acids. The V and J ends lost 7 bases and 6 bases respectively, with 21 bases between them. Germline V gives CDR1 MNHNY, CDR2 SVGAGI (reference sequence). The CDR3 spells CASTERERGHAEAFF. The CDR3 region has the DNA TGTGCCAGCACTGAACGGGAGAGGGGCCACGCTGAAGCTTTCTTT.

Details on this clonotype: It may be a read error: a sequence one base away is much more abundant. The genes are TRBV4-1 and TRBJ2-5; perhaps TRBD2 as D (6 bases). From germline, CDR1 is MGHRA and CDR2 YSYEKL. The CDR3 contains 17 residues. The CDR3 spells CPSSQVWAGSGEETQYF. CDR3 DNA sequence: TGCCCCAGCAGCCAAGTTTGGGCCGGGAGCGGAGAAGAGACCCAGTACTTC.